This T cell receptor (beta chain) came from a study of blood T cell repertoires in COVID-19. Repertoires were generated with immunoSEQ multiplex PCR, while TCRdb's copy carries only in-frame clones and drops some. The data show approximately 260,000 clones, over 85% seen once. The CDR3 consists of 17 residues. Germline-derived CDR1 and CDR2 are MGHRA and YSYEKL. Trimming took off 1 base at V and 6 bases at J, with 19 bases between the two ends. Participants had their cohort set by participant-reported clinical history. Input material: PBMCs or T cells enriched from blood (not recorded which). The source of this sequence is a woman in her fifties or sixties who had recovered from COVID-19. This chain links TRBV4-1 with TRBJ2-1, with a tentative D call TRBD2 (6 bases). This CDR3 is CASSQVPRLGRSNEQFF. CDR3 sequence (DNA): TGCGCCAGCAGCCAAGTCCCTCGACTAGGACGGTCCAATGAGCAGTTCTTC.